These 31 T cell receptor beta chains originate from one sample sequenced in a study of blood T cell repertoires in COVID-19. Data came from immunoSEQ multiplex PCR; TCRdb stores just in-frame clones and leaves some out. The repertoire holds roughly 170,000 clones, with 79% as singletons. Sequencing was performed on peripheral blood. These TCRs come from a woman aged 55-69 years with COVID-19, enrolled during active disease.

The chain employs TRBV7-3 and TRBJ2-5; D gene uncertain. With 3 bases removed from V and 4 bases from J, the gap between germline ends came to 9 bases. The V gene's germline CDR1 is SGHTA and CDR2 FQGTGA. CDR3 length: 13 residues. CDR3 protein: CASSFFDRETQYF. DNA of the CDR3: TGTGCCAGCAGCTTTTTTGATAGAGAGACCCAGTACTTC.

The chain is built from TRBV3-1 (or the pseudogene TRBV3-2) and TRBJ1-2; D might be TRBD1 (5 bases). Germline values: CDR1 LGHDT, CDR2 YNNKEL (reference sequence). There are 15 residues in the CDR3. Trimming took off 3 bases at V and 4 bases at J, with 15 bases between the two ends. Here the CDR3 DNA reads TGTGCCAGCAGCCAGTCCGCCGACAGAACCTATGGCTACACCTTC. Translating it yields CASSQSADRTYGYTF.

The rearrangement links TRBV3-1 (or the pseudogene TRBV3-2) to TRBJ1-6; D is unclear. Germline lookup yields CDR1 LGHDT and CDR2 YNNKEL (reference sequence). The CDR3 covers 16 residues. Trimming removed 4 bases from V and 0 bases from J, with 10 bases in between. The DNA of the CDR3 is TGTGCCAGCAGCCCGCCTTCGAGCTCCTATAATTCACCCCTCCACTTT. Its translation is CASSPPSSSYNSPLHF.

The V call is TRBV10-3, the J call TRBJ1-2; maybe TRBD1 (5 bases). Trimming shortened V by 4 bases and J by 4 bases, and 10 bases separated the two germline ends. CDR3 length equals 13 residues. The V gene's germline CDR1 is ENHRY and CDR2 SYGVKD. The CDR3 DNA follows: TGTGCCATCAGTGTTGGGGCAGGCTATGGCTACACCTTC. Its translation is CAISVGAGYGYTF.

The DNA for the CDR3 is TGTGCCAGCAGGATACAGGGGGCGGAGAATTCACCCCTCCACTTT. Translating gives CASRIQGAENSPLHF. The V gene is TRBV27, the J gene TRBJ1-6; 9 bases align to TRBD1. CDR3 length: 15 residues. With 6 bases clipped from V and 7 bases from J, the junction kept 7 bases outside the gene matches. Germline lookup yields CDR1 MNHEY and CDR2 SMNVEV (reference sequence).

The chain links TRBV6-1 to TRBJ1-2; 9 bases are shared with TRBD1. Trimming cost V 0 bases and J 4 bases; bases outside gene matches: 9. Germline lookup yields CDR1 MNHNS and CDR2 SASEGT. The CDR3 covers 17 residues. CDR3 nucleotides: TGTGCCAGCAGTGAAGCAAGGGGGACAGGGACGGGCTATGGCTACACCTTC. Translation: CASSEARGTGTGYGYTF.

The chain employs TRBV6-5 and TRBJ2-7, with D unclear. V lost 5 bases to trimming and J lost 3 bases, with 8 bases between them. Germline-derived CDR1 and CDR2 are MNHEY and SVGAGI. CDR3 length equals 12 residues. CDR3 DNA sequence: TGTGCCAGCAGTAAACAAGTCTACGAGCAGTACGTC. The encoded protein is CASSKQVYEQYV.

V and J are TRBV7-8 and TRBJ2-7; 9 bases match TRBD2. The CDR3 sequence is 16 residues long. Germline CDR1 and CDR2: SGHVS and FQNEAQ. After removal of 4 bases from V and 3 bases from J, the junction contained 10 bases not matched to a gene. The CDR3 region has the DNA TGTGCCAGCAGCTGGGGGATTAGCGGGAGTGGCTACGAGCAGTACTTC. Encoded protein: CASSWGISGSGYEQYF.

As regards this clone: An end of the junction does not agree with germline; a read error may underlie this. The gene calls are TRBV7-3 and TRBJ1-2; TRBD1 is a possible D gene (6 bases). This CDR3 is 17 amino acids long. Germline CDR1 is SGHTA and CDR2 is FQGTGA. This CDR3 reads CANSPGRDGGAGYGYTF. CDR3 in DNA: TGTGCCAACAGCCCCGGGAGGGACGGGGGCGCCGGATATGGCTACACCTTC.

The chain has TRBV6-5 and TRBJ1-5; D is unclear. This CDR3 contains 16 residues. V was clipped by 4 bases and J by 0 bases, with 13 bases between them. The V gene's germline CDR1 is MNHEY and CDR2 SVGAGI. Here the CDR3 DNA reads TGTGCCAGCAGTTCTAAAGGCGGCTTTAGCAATCAGCCCCAGCATTTT. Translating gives CASSSKGGFSNQPQHF.

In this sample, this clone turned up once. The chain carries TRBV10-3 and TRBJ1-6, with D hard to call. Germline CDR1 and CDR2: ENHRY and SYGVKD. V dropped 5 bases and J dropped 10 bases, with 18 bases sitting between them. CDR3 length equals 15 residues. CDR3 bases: TGTGCCATCAGTCGAGAGACACAACCGGGATCACCCCTCCACTTT. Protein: CAISRETQPGSPLHF.

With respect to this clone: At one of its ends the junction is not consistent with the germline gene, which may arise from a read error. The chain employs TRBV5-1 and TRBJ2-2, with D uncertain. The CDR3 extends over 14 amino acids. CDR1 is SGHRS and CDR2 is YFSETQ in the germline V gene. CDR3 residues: CASNLAQNTGELFF. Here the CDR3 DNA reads TGCGCCAGCAACTTGGCACAGAACACCGGGGAGCTGTTTTTT.

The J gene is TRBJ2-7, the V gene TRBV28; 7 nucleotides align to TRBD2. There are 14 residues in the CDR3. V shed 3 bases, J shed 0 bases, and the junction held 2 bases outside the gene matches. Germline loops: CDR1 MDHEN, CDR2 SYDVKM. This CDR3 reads CASSFQRGSYEQYF. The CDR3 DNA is TGTGCCAGCAGTTTTCAGCGGGGCTCCTACGAGCAGTACTTC.

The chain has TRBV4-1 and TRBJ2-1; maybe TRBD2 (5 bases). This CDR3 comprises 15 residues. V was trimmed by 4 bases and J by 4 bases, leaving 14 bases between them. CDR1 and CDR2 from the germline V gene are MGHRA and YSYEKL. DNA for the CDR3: TGCGCCAGCAGCCGAAGGGCGGGTCTATACAATGAGCAGTTCTTC. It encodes CASSRRAGLYNEQFF.

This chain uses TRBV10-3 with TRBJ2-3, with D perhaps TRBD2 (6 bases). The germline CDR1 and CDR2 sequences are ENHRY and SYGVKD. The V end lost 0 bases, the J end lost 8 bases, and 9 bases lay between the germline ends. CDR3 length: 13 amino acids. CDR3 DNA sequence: TGTGCCATCAGTGAGTCGGTGGAGGGTACGCAGTATTTT. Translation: CAISESVEGTQYF.

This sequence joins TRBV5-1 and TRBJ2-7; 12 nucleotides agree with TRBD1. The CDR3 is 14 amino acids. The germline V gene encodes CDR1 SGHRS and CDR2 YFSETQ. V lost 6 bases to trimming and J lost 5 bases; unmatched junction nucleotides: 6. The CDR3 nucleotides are TGCGCCAGCAACCCGGGACAGGGGGCACACGAGCAGTACTTC. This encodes CASNPGQGAHEQYF.

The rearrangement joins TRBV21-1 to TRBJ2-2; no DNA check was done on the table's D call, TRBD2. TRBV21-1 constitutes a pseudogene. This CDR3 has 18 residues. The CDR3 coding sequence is TGTGCCAGCAGCGCCAACACTCGGGACTCACCATACACCGGGGAGCTGTTTTTT. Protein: CASSANTRDSPYTGELFF.

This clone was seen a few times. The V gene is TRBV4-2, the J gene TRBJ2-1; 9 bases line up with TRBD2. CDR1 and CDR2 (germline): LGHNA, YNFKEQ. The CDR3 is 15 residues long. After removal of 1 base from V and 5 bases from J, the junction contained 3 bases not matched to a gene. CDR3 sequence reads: CASSQGLAGNNEQFF. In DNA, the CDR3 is TGTGCCAGCAGCCAAGGCCTAGCGGGGAACAATGAGCAGTTCTTC.

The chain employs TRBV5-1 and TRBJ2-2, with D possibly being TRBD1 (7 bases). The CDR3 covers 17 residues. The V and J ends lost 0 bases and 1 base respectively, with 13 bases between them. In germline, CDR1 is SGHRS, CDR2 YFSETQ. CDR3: CASSLVGGQLNTGELFF. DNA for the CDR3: TGCGCCAGCAGCTTGGTGGGGGGACAGTTGAACACCGGGGAGCTGTTTTTT.

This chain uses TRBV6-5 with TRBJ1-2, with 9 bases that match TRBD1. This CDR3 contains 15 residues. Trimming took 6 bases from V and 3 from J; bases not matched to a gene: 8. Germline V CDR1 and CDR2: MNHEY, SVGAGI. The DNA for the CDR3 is TGTGCCAGCAGCTTCCTCCGGGACAGGGACTATGGCTACACCTTC. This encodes CASSFLRDRDYGYTF.

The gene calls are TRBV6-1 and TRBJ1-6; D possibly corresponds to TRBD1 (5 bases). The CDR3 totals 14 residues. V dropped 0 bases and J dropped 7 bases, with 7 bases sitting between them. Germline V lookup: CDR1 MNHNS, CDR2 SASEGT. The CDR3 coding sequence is TGTGCCAGCAGTGAAGCTCGGGGGAATTCACCCCTCCACTTT. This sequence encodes CASSEARGNSPLHF.

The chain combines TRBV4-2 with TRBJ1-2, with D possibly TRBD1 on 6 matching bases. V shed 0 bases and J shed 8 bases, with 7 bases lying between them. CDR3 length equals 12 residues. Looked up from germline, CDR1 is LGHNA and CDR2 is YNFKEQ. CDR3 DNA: TGTGCCAGCAGCCAAGATAGGGGGGGCTACACCTTC. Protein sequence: CASSQDRGGYTF.

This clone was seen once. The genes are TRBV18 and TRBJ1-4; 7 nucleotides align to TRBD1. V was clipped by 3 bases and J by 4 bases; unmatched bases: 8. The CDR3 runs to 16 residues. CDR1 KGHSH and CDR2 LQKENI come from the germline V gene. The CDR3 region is CASSPLGTANNEKLFF. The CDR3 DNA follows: TGTGCCAGCTCACCCCTCGGGACAGCAAATAATGAAAAACTGTTTTTT. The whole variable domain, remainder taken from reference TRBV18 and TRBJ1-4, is NAGVMQNPRHLVRRRGQEARLRCSPMKGHSHVYWYRQLPEEGLKFMVYLQKENIIDESGMPKERFSAEFPKEGPSILRIQQVVRGDSAAYFCASSPLGTANNEKLFFGSGTQLSVL.

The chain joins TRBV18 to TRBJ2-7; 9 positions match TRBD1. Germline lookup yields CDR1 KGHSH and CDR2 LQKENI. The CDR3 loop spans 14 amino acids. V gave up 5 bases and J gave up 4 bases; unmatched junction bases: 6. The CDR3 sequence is CASSRQGGSYEQYF. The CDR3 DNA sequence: TGTGCCAGCTCAAGACAGGGGGGTAGTTACGAGCAGTACTTC.

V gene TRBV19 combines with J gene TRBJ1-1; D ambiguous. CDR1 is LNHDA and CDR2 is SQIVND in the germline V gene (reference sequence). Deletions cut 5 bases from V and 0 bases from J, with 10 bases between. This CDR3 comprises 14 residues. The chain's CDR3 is CASSFYLMNTEAFF. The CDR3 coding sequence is TGTGCCAGTAGTTTCTACCTGATGAACACTGAAGCTTTCTTT. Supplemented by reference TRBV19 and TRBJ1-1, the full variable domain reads DGGITQSPKYLFRKEGQNVTLSCEQNLNHDAMYWYRQDPGQGLRLIYYSQIVNDFQKGDIAEGYSVSREKKESFPLTVTSAQKNPTAFYLCASSFYLMNTEAFFGQGTRLTVV.

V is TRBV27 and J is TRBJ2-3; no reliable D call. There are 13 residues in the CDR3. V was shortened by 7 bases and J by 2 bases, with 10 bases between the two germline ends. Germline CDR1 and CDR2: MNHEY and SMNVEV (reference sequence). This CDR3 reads CASKTTHTDTQYF. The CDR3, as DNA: TGTGCCAGCAAAACTACACACACAGATACGCAGTATTTT.

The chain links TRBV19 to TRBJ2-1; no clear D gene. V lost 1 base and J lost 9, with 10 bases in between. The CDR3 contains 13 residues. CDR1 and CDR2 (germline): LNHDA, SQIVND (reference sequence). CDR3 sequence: CASSIALPGEQFF. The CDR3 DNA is TGTGCCAGTAGTATAGCACTACCCGGTGAGCAGTTCTTC. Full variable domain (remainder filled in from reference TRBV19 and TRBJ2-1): DGGITQSPKYLFRKEGQNVTLSCEQNLNHDAMYWYRQDPGQGLRLIYYSQIVNDFQKGDIAEGYSVSREKKESFPLTVTSAQKNPTAFYLCASSIALPGEQFFGPGTRLTVL.

The CDR3 protein is CASSPQTQVEAFF. CDR3 in DNA: TGTGCCAGCTCACCGCAGACCCAGGTTGAAGCTTTCTTT. The chain employs TRBV18 and TRBJ1-1; no reliable D call. CDR1 KGHSH and CDR2 LQKENI come from the germline V gene. V lost 3 bases and J 7 bases, leaving 12 bases between the germline ends. The CDR3 length is 13 residues.

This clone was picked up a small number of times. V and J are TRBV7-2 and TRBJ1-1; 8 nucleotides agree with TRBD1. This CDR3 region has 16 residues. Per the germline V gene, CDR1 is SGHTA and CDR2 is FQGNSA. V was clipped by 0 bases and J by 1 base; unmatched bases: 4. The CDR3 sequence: CASSLALGTGNTEAFF. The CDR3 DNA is TGTGCCAGCAGCTTAGCGTTAGGGACAGGGAACACTGAAGCTTTCTTT. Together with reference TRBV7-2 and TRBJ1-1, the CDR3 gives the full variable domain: GAGVSQSPSNKVTEKGKDVELRCDPISGHTALYWYRQSLGQGLEFLIYFQGNSAPDKSGLPSDRFSAERTGGSVSTLTIQRTQQEDSAVYLCASSLALGTGNTEAFFGQGTRLTVV.

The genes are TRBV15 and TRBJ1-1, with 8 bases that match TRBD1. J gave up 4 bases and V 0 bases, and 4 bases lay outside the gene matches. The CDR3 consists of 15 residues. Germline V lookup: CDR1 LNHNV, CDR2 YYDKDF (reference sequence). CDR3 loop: CATSRDRGQGTEAFF. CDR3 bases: TGTGCCACCAGCAGAGACAGGGGGCAGGGCACTGAAGCTTTCTTT.

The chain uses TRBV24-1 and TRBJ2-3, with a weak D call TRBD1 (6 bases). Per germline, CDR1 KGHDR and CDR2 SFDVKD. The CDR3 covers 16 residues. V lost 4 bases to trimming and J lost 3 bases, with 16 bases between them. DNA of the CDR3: TGTGCCACCAGTGACCCTAGGGGGATAGGGACAGATACGCAGTATTTT. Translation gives CATSDPRGIGTDTQYF.